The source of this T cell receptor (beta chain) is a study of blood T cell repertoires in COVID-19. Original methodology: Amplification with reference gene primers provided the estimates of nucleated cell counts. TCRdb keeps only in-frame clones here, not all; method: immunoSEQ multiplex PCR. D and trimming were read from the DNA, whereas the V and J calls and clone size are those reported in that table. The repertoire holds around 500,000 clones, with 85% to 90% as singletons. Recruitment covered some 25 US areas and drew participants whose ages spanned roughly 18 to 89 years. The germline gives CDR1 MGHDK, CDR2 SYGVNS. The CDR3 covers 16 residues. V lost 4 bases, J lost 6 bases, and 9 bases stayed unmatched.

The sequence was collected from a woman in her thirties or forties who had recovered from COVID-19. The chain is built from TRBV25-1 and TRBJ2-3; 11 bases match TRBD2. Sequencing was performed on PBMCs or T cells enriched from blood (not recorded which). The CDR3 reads CASSGGTSGSWDTQYF. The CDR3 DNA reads TGTGCCAGCAGTGGGGGGACTAGCGGTAGTTGGGATACGCAGTATTTT.